This T cell receptor beta chain was documented in a study of shared clonotypes between healthy human individuals (dated by TCRdb to the early 2020s). Notes on the research overall: The cohort comprised a couple of women and a few men aged 18 to 49 years. Between about 0.85 and 9.5 billion PBMCs per donor were obtained by leukapheresis. To estimate repertoire size and how much clonotype sharing occurs between individuals, the study deeply sequenced the blood TCR repertoires of several healthy adults. For each donor, CD4 naive and CD4 memory were each run on three plates, CD8 naive on two plates, and CD8 memory on one plate. To increase sequencing depth and limit assay-specific biases, TCR repertoire library preparation and sequencing were carried out by different laboratories using diverse techniques.

What the authors observed across the whole study: The small number of donors limited the genetic and exposure-history diversity represented. Sampling was limited to blood, and TCR repertoires in tissue likely differ from TCR repertoires in blood. Pairwise subsampling indicated that sequencing depth was expected to affect the degree of clonotype sharing among donors. Rarefaction of sorted-subset datasets indicated incomplete sequencing despite the large sequencing depth. Compared with non-shared clonotypes, the clonotypes found in all four sorted-subset donors had higher generation probabilities. Roughly 5% of naive CD4, roughly 3.6% of naive CD8, about 2.1% of memory CD4, and roughly 0.4% of memory CD8 clonotypes were shared across several donors. Larger estimated clonotype richness was generally found for naive subsets than for memory subsets.

This clone turned up a few times. The target of this receptor is not known. Nothing much larger sits one base from this clone, and base qualities are not available. Healthy HIV-negative adults with no recently reported acute infections or vaccinations were included as donors. Every donor was a Caucasian adult residing in Nashville, Tennessee, USA. CD4+ T cells were enriched by magnetic negative selection; naive cells were then positively selected on CD45RA, and the negative fraction formed the memory subset. After blood collection by leukapheresis, PBMCs were isolated using Ficoll-Histopaque density gradient centrifugation and then cryopreserved in the vapor phase of liquid nitrogen. Analytical flow cytometry was used to check the purity and quantity of each magnetically sorted T cell population. Each sorted fraction had its genomic DNA isolated and then quantified by UV absorbance on a Nanodrop 2000c.

The CDR3 measures 11 amino acids from cysteine to phenylalanine. Here the CDR3 DNA is all that survives: 33 bases in frame from base 1. The V end loses 4 bases and the J end loses 3 bases, and a stretch of 4 bases separates them. From the germline V gene (reference sequence), CDR1 is MNHEY and CDR2 is SMNVEV. Using the deep immunoSEQ assay, TCR CDR3 regions were amplified from genomic DNA by multiplex PCR. Extracted genomic DNA from each cell subset was distributed evenly across all wells of several immunoSEQ 96-well plates, and each plate was treated as a replicate. For sorted subsets, roughly 200 ng genomic DNA, equal to 30,000 to 35,000 T cell genomes, was loaded into each replicate PCR. The purified libraries were quantified using a Qubit 3.0 fluorometer, sized with a Bioanalyzer 2100, and then quantified again using the KAPA Library Quantification kit. Each immunoSEQ 96-well plate was sequenced on its own single-read 150-cycle Illumina NextSeq 550 flow cell. The original methods were these. Because the immunoSEQ output held only junctional sequences and lacked quality scores, the filtering could not match the filtering applied to full-length reads. Sequences were annotated with PyIR, a Python wrapper for IgBLAST v1.9, and V/J genes and CDR3 were assigned using IMGT germline references. Reads were removed for weak V/J assignments (E-value above 1e-6), missing CDR3, stop codons, out-of-frame junctions, or ambiguous translated residues. V3J clonotypes were defined by identical inferred V gene, J gene, and CDR3 amino acid sequence. Percentage overlap between repertoires was calculated by dividing the number of shared unique clonotypes by the size of the smaller repertoire. Three approaches were used to assess repertoire richness: RTK rarefaction, the Chao1 estimator, and Recon v2.1 estimates of unobserved clonotypes. Generation probabilities were computed with OLGA for all TCRbeta clonotypes obtained by the gDNA method from a few donors. The table was pulled from immuneACCESS by TCRdb, which kept in-frame rearrangements only. Such tables lose some clones; where checked, under half of the loss comes from unresolved V genes, and the rest has no known cause. That table furnishes V, J and clone size, whereas the DNA furnished D and trimming. Present in this sample are 950,000 to 1,300,000 clones, about 75% of which were seen just once. Jointly, the top ten make up 1.4% of the sample.

Sequencing was done on a sample of memory CD4+ T cells sorted from blood. The cell subset or site label on this specimen signifies: CD45RA-negative fraction. This sequence was found in a man between 18 and 35 years old in good health. Rearrangement joined TRBV27 to TRBJ2-7; the D gene remains uncertain. The nucleotides are TGTGCCAGCAGTTCCGTCTACGAGCAGTACTTC. The encoded protein is CASSSVYEQYF.